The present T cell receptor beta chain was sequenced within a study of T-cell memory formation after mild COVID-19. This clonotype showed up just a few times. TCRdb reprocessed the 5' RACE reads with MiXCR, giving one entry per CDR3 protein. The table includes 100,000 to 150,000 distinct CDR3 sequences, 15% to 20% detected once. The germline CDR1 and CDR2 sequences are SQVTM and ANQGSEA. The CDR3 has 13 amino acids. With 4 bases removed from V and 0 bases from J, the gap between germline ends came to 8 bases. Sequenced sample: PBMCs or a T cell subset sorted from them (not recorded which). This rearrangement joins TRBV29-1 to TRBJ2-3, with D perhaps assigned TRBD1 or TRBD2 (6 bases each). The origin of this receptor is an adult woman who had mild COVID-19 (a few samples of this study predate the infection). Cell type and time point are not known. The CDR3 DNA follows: TGCAGCGTTGGGGGGGCAAGCACAGATACGCAGTATTTT. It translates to CSVGGASTDTQYF.